The clone carrying this TCR beta chain was detected many times. What it recognizes is unknown. The entry originates in a study of response to subunit inactivated influenza vaccine. Study observations and caveats: The authors put forward the suggestion that each seasonal influenza vaccination may bring in only a limited number of new T cells.

In TCRdb, the RT-PCR reads were re-called with MiXCR into one record per CDR3 protein. The sample includes hundreds of thousands of distinct CDR3 sequences, approximately 7.6% of them seen just once. Germline loops: CDR1 LNHDA, CDR2 SQIVND (reference sequence). V gave up 4 bases and J gave up 2 bases, with 9 bases separating them. CDR3 length: 13 amino acids. The origin of this receptor is a man between 45 and 75 years old who received an inactivated influenza vaccine. The starting material was PBMCs from blood, obtained 23 months after vaccination. The V gene is TRBV19, the J gene TRBJ2-7; no firm D call. The chain's CDR3 is CASSKTGPYEQYF. The CDR3 nucleotides are TGTGCCAGTAGTAAGACCGGTCCCTACGAGCAGTACTTC.